A single sample gave rise to the 12 T cell receptor beta chains below, sequenced in a study of technical replicates of blood from several donors. Clones were sequenced by immunoSEQ multiplex PCR, and TCRdb holds only the in-frame ones, with some missing. There are roughly 56,000 clones in the sample; over 90% occur only once, and about 3% lies in the top ten. Input material: PBMCs. Receptors were obtained from a human donor in good health. Some clones in this sample may be carry-over from other donors' samples.

J is TRBJ1-1 and V is TRBV30; 10 bases align to TRBD1. CDR1 and CDR2 (germline): GTSNPN, SVGIG (reference sequence). J gave up 5 bases and V 3 bases, and 6 bases lay outside the gene matches. The CDR3 extends over 14 amino acids. The CDR3 DNA reads TGTGCCTGGAGCTATGACAGGGGGCGGACTGAAGCTTTCTTT. Protein product: CAWSYDRGRTEAFF.

V and J are TRBV28 and TRBJ1-1; D unresolved. The germline gives CDR1 MDHEN, CDR2 SYDVKM. This CDR3 comprises 15 residues. V was cut by 5 bases and J by 0 bases, with 13 bases left in between. CDR3 in DNA: TGTGCCAGCAGTGCGGGGAATTTTATGAACACTGAAGCTTTCTTT. It translates to CASSAGNFMNTEAFF.

The chain couples TRBV5-5 to TRBJ1-2; D is possibly TRBD1 (5 bases). With 4 bases removed from V and 2 bases from J, the gap between germline ends came to 15 bases. CDR1 is SGHKS and CDR2 is YYEKEE in the germline V gene (reference sequence). This CDR3 spans 15 amino acids. CDR3 in amino acids: CASSTTGFLNYGYTF. Written as DNA, the CDR3 is TGTGCCAGCAGCACAACAGGTTTCCTCAACTATGGCTACACCTTC.

V and J are TRBV19 and TRBJ1-5; tentative D call: TRBD1 (5 bases). This CDR3 spans 14 amino acids. Germline assignment: CDR1 LNHDA and CDR2 SQIVND (reference sequence). Trimming took off 3 bases at V and 1 base at J, with 7 bases between the two ends. CDR3: CASSIGGSNQPQHF. The CDR3 coding sequence is TGTGCCAGTAGTATCGGGGGGAGCAATCAGCCCCAGCATTTT. Full variable domain (missing parts from reference TRBV19 and TRBJ1-5): DGGITQSPKYLFRKEGQNVTLSCEQNLNHDAMYWYRQDPGQGLRLIYYSQIVNDFQKGDIAEGYSVSREKKESFPLTVTSAQKNPTAFYLCASSIGGSNQPQHFGDGTRLSIL.

A single count supports this clone. V and J are TRBV11-2 and TRBJ1-6; the D is unclear. CDR1 is SGHAT and CDR2 is FQNNGV in the germline V gene. The CDR3 contains 16 residues. Trimming removed 3 bases from V and 3 bases from J, with 12 bases in between. As DNA, the CDR3 is TGTGCCAGCAGCTTGGTCAGAAACGTCTATAATTCACCCCTCCACTTT. Protein product: CASSLVRNVYNSPLHF.

This chain links TRBV6-5 with TRBJ1-5; 8 nucleotides agree with TRBD1. Trimming took 4 bases from V and 6 from J; bases not matched to a gene: 8. The CDR3 runs to 15 residues. Germline V gives CDR1 MNHEY, CDR2 SVGAGI. The CDR3 spells CASSSDRGSSQPQHF. The CDR3 DNA follows: TGTGCCAGCAGTTCCGACAGGGGTAGTAGTCAGCCCCAGCATTTT.

The chain has TRBV29-1 and TRBJ2-2; no clear D gene. Deletions cut 1 base from V and 0 bases from J, with 9 bases between. The CDR3 loop spans 15 amino acids. Germline CDR1 reads SQVTM; CDR2 reads ANQGSEA. The CDR3 protein is CSVEGAWSNTGELFF. DNA of the CDR3: TGCAGCGTTGAAGGTGCGTGGTCGAACACCGGGGAGCTGTTTTTT.

The genes are TRBV5-1 and TRBJ2-7; D not certain. Germline lookup yields CDR1 SGHRS and CDR2 YFSETQ. The CDR3 loop spans 14 amino acids. The V and J ends lost 2 bases and 0 bases respectively, with 9 bases between them. The CDR3 DNA reads as TGCGCCAGCAGCTTAAATGCAGACTCCTACGAGCAGTACTTC. It encodes CASSLNADSYEQYF.

The genes are TRBV4-3 and TRBJ2-7, with D possibly matching TRBD1 (5 bases). V was cut by 0 bases and J by 6 bases, with 15 bases left in between. Per germline, CDR1 LGHNA and CDR2 YSLEER. The CDR3 has 15 residues. The CDR3, as DNA: TGCGCCAGCAGCCAAGAAGTTGGCCAGGGTCGCGAGCAGTACTTC. It codes for CASSQEVGQGREQYF.

V is TRBV5-5 and J is TRBJ2-1; TRBD2 is a possible D gene (7 bases). CDR3 length: 15 residues. Germline V CDR1 and CDR2: SGHKS, YYEKEE (reference sequence). V shed 0 bases and J shed 7 bases, with 14 bases lying between them. For the CDR3, the DNA is TGTGCCAGCAGCTTGGTGGGGGGGCCCTTAAATGAGCAGTTCTTC. The encoded protein is CASSLVGGPLNEQFF.

The V and J genes are TRBV23-1 and TRBJ2-7, with TRBD2 identical over 7 bases. TRBV23-1 falls under the ORF class, with uncertain function. The CDR3 is 15 amino acids. V lost 6 bases and J lost 6; bases outside the gene matches: 14. The CDR3, as DNA: TGCGCCAGCAGCCAACGGCGGGAGCTAAACGGCGAGCAGTACTTC. It yields the protein CASSQRRELNGEQYF.

This sequence joins TRBV20-1 and TRBJ1-2; D gene unclear. Germline CDR1 is DFQATT and CDR2 is SNEGSKA (reference sequence). The CDR3 has 11 residues. V was pared by 2 bases and J by 8 bases, with 9 bases between. The CDR3: CSARFSVGYTF. The DNA of the CDR3 is TGCAGTGCTAGATTCAGCGTGGGCTACACCTTC.